What follows are 11 T cell receptor beta chains derived from one specimen sequenced in a study of T cells in Graves' hyperthyroidism and ophthalmopathy. RNA transcripts gave rise to amplified TCR beta CDR3 regions. Using the HTBI primer set, a first-round RT-PCR was run on the TCR CDR3. TCRdb analysed the multiplex PCR reads with MiXCR anew, one entry per CDR3 protein. The sample has about 640,000 distinct CDR3 sequences; around 21% are singletons. Specimen: blood. Receptors originate from a man aged 25-45 years with Graves' ophthalmopathy.

This chain connects TRBV12-3 or TRBV12-4 to TRBJ2-1, with unresolved D. CDR3 length equals 14 residues. Trimming took off 8 bases at V and 0 bases at J, with 11 bases between the two ends. CDR3 DNA: TGTGCCAGCCTTCCCCGGAGCTCCTACAATGAGCAGTTCTTC. This sequence encodes CASLPRSSYNEQFF.

In this sample, this clonotype turned up many times. The rearrangement uses TRBV6-1 and TRBJ1-1, with a weak D call TRBD1 (6 bases). Per the germline V gene, CDR1 is MNHNS and CDR2 is SASEGT. The V end was cut by 8 bases, the J end by 1 base, with 14 bases between. The CDR3 has 14 amino acids. The CDR3 loop is CASYPGQRNTEAFF. CDR3 DNA: TGTGCCAGCTACCCCGGACAGAGGAACACTGAAGCTTTCTTT.

Ten or more counts support this clonotype. The chain employs TRBV7-2 and TRBJ1-1; TRBD1 agrees at 9 bases. This CDR3 has 17 amino acids. V gave up 2 bases and J gave up 6 bases; unmatched junction bases: 13. CDR1 is SGHTA, CDR2 FQGNSA, per germline. CDR3: CASSLPKIGTGRAEAFF. CDR3 DNA: TGTGCCAGCAGCTTACCGAAAATCGGGACAGGGAGGGCTGAAGCTTTCTTT.

At least ten counts were recorded for this clonotype. V is TRBV20-1 and J is TRBJ2-1, with 11 bases matching TRBD2. V trimming: 6 bases; J trimming: 8 bases; junction bases outside the gene matches: 9. The CDR3 length is 14 residues. In germline, CDR1 is DFQATT, CDR2 SNEGSKA (reference sequence). CDR3 loop: CSAPVAGGPDEQFF. The CDR3, as DNA: TGCAGTGCACCCGTAGCGGGAGGGCCTGATGAGCAGTTCTTC.

This clonotype was counted at least ten times. The chain couples TRBV30 to TRBJ1-3; D call uncertain. CDR1 and CDR2 (germline): GTSNPN, SVGIG (reference sequence). V lost 1 base and J lost 4, with 11 bases in between. The CDR3 has 14 residues. The CDR3 region is CAWSDPLRGNTIYF. The DNA for the CDR3 is TGTGCCTGGAGTGATCCCCTCCGGGGAAACACCATATATTTT.

The gene calls are TRBV7-9 and TRBJ2-1; D might be TRBD2 (6 bases). V gave up 5 bases and J gave up 7 bases, with 15 bases separating them. Germline lookup yields CDR1 SEHNR and CDR2 FQNEAQ (reference sequence). There are 14 residues in the CDR3. CDR3 nucleotide sequence: TGTGCCAGCAGCCCCCAGGGACTCGTAAATGAGCAGTTCTTC. This codes for CASSPQGLVNEQFF.

The chain combines TRBV19 with TRBJ2-7; TRBD1 might be the D (6 bases). Germline V CDR1 and CDR2: LNHDA, SQIVND (reference sequence). The V end lost 6 bases, the J end lost 3 bases, and 18 bases lay between the germline ends. The CDR3 extends over 15 amino acids. The CDR3 nucleotides read TGTGCCAGTAGATCGGGACATTCAGAGTACTACGAGCAGTACTTC. Protein: CASRSGHSEYYEQYF.

The rearrangement uses TRBV4-1 and TRBJ2-1; D unclear. Germline-derived CDR1 and CDR2 are MGHRA and YSYEKL. CDR3 size: 12 residues. With 0 bases removed from V and 8 bases from J, the gap between germline ends came to 5 bases. The CDR3 DNA follows: TGCGCCAGCAGCCAAGATCCCCATGAGCAGTTCTTC. Translated: CASSQDPHEQFF.

This chain joins TRBV28 and TRBJ2-7, with 13 bases aligning to TRBD2. Unmatched junction bases numbered 6, after V lost 4 bases and J lost 6 bases. CDR3 size: 15 residues. CDR1 is MDHEN, CDR2 SYDVKM, per germline. The CDR3 loop is CASSSPTSGRPEQYF. Written as DNA, the CDR3 is TGTGCCAGCAGTTCTCCGACTAGCGGGAGGCCCGAGCAGTACTTC.

The chain joins TRBV6-5 to TRBJ2-7, with D maybe TRBD1 (6 bases). The CDR3 is 13 amino acids. The germline V gene has CDR1 MNHEY and CDR2 SVGAGI. V gave up 4 bases and J gave up 2 bases, with 9 bases separating them. CDR3 amino acids: CASSSGHPYEQYF. CDR3 DNA sequence: TGTGCCAGCAGTTCGGGACATCCCTACGAGCAGTACTTC.

This chain joins TRBV7-9 and TRBJ2-3; TRBD2 matches at 14 bases. V lost 5 bases to trimming and J lost 6 bases; unmatched junction nucleotides: 4. This CDR3 spans 15 amino acids. Germline V gene data show CDR1 as SEHNR and CDR2 as FQNEAQ (reference sequence). For the CDR3, the DNA is TGTGCCAGCAGCCGTAGGACTAGCGGGAGGGATACGCAGTATTTT. Residues: CASSRRTSGRDTQYF.